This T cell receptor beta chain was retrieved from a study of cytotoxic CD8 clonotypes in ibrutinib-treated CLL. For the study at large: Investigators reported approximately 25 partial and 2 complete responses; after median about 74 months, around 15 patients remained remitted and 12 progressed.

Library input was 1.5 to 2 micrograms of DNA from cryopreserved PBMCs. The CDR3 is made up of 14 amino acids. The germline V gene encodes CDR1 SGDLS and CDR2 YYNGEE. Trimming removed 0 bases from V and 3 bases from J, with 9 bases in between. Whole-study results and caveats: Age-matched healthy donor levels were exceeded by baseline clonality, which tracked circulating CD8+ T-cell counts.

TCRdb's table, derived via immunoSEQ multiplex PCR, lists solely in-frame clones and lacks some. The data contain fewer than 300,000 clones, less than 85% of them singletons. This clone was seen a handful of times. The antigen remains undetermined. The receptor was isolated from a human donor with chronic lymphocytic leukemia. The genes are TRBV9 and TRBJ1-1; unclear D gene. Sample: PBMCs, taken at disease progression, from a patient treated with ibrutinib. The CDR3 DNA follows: TGTGCCAGCAGCGTAGAGGCCCACCACACTGAAGCTTTCTTT. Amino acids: CASSVEAHHTEAFF.